The rows below give T cell receptor beta chains drawn from one sample of a study of sequential checkpoint blockade in melanoma. The table came from immunoSEQ multiplex PCR; TCRdb's copy has only in-frame clones and leaves some out. The data show approximately 11,000 clones, with about 75% seen just once and about an eighth held by the top ten. Here the sequenced sample was CD8+ T cells sorted from blood (inferred from file names), taken from a patient given nivolumab and ipilimumab in sequence. These receptors originate from a human donor with melanoma. CDR3s include the opening cysteine and the closing phenylalanine or tryptophan. A D gene is named only where the DNA matches it firmly.

j_call d_call v_call cdr3_aa
TRBJ2-1 . TRBV5-4 CASSWDTYNEQFF
TRBJ2-7 TRBD2 TRBV7-9 CASSLSSGSHEQYF
TRBJ1-1 . TRBV6-5 CASSLSQDAEAFF
TRBJ1-3 TRBD1 TRBV5-1 CASSQKQGAQGNTIYF
TRBJ1-5 TRBD1 TRBV7-9 CASSTQGASQPQHF
TRBJ1-1 . TRBV6-6 CASSWALNTEAFF
TRBJ1-2 . TRBV5-4 CASSLYYGYTF
TRBJ2-7 . TRBV27 CASSLTFSYEQYF
TRBJ2-7 . TRBV6-5 CASTTGPVYEQYF
. TRBD2 TRBV27 CASSPPSGSPYEQYF